The 24 T cell receptor beta chains below all came from one sample that was sequenced in a study of T cell changes during pregnancy in multiple sclerosis. Generated by immunoSEQ multiplex PCR, the TCRdb table keeps only in-frame clones and is missing some. This table has about 38,000 clones, 91% appearing once. The sample was CD8+ T cells from peripheral blood mononuclear cells, taken after pregnancy. These receptors were collected from a female donor with multiple sclerosis, enrolled in a pregnancy study.

This clone appeared once. The chain employs TRBV7-6 and TRBJ1-1; a possible D gene is TRBD1 (6 bases). This CDR3 comprises 15 residues. Trimming left V 1 base short and J 1 base short, with 10 bases between. CDR1 and CDR2 (germline): SGHVS, FNYEAQ. The CDR3 spells CASSLEGVGNTEAFF. CDR3 in DNA: TGTGCCAGCAGCTTAGAGGGGGTAGGGAACACTGAAGCTTTCTTT.

A single count supports this clone. The rearrangement joins TRBV19 to TRBJ2-1, with a tentative D call TRBD1 (7 bases). Trimming shortened V by 6 bases and J by 9 bases, and 15 bases separated the two germline ends. This CDR3 has 13 residues. Germline V gene data show CDR1 as LNHDA and CDR2 as SQIVND (reference sequence). The CDR3 is CASRFRGEAEQFF. The CDR3 DNA reads TGTGCCAGTAGATTCAGGGGGGAGGCTGAGCAGTTCTTC.

V is TRBV23-1 and J is TRBJ2-3; unclear D gene. TRBV23-1 is labeled an ORF, and its function is uncertain. The CDR3 consists of 14 residues. V lost 3 bases and J 7 bases, leaving 14 bases between the germline ends. The CDR3 sequence is CASSQESSFNTQYF. Here the CDR3 DNA reads TGCGCCAGCAGTCAGGAGAGTAGCTTTAATACGCAGTATTTT.

This clone was observed a few times. The chain is built from TRBV9 and TRBJ1-1, with 10 bases fitting TRBD1. Germline V gene sequence: CDR1 SGDLS, CDR2 YYNGEE. The CDR3 sequence is 15 residues long. The V gene end was trimmed by 4 bases and the J gene end by 3 bases; junction bases not matched to a gene: 6. CDR3: CASSPGTGAYTEAFF. The DNA of the CDR3 is TGTGCCAGCAGCCCCGGGACAGGGGCGTACACTGAAGCTTTCTTT.

The chain recombines TRBV7-9 with TRBJ1-5, with D perhaps TRBD1 (5 bases). Trimming stripped 1 base from V and 2 bases from J, with 12 bases between. This CDR3 is 16 amino acids long. CDR1 SEHNR and CDR2 FQNEAQ come from the germline V gene (reference sequence). CDR3 bases: TGTGCCAGCAGCTTAGACGGGGGGATAGGCAATCAGCCCCAGCATTTT. This sequence encodes CASSLDGGIGNQPQHF.

This rearrangement joins TRBV10-2 to TRBJ2-6; no reliable D call. V lost 6 bases and J lost 4, with 13 bases in between. The CDR3 consists of 15 residues. Per germline, CDR1 WSHSY and CDR2 SAAADI. The DNA for the CDR3 is TGCGCCAGCAGGGCAGGTAGTAGGGGGGCCAACGTCCTGACTTTC. The encoded protein is CASRAGSRGANVLTF.

The chain employs TRBV6-6 and TRBJ1-2; TRBD1 might be the D (5 bases). Germline lookup yields CDR1 MNHNY and CDR2 SVGAGI (reference sequence). This CDR3 comprises 14 residues. V dropped 3 bases and J dropped 0 bases, with 8 bases sitting between them. In nucleotides, the CDR3 is TGTGCCAGCAGTTATCGGACAACTAACTATGGCTACACCTTC. As protein: CASSYRTTNYGYTF.

This CDR3 is CASSGTVKKLFF. In DNA form, the CDR3 reads TGTGCCAGCAGCGGGACAGTAAAAAAACTGTTTTTT. The V and J genes are TRBV5-5 and TRBJ1-4, with 7 bases lining up with TRBD1. Unmatched junction bases numbered 3, after V lost 4 bases and J lost 9 bases. CDR3 size: 12 residues. CDR1 and CDR2 from the germline V gene are SGHKS and YYEKEE (reference sequence).

The DNA of the CDR3 is TGTGCCAGTAGTATTGAGCTACCCGATACGCAGTATTTT. This encodes CASSIELPDTQYF. The chain employs TRBV19 and TRBJ2-3, with D unclear. In germline, CDR1 is LNHDA, CDR2 SQIVND (reference sequence). The CDR3 has 13 amino acids. Trimming stripped 3 bases from V and 6 bases from J, with 10 bases between.

This chain links TRBV4-1 with TRBJ1-5, with a weak D call TRBD1 (6 bases). This CDR3 contains 14 residues. From germline, CDR1 is MGHRA and CDR2 YSYEKL. V lost 5 bases, J lost 2 bases, and 10 bases lay in between. The CDR3 DNA follows: TGCGCCAGCAGCTCACAGGGTGGCAATCAGCCCCAGCATTTT. As protein: CASSSQGGNQPQHF.

This clone has a single count. V is TRBV27 and J is TRBJ1-2, with D possibly TRBD1 on 5 matching bases. Germline V gene lookup returns CDR1 MNHEY and CDR2 SMNVEV (reference sequence). This CDR3 is 17 amino acids long. V lost 0 bases and J 1 base, leaving 15 bases between the germline ends. CDR3 sequence (DNA): TGTGCCAGCAGTTTATCTGTTGGCGGCAGGGATAACTATGGCTACACCTTC. Its protein product is CASSLSVGGRDNYGYTF.

The chain employs TRBV7-3 and TRBJ1-1; D is perhaps TRBD1 (5 bases). With 0 bases removed from V and 1 base from J, the gap between germline ends came to 9 bases. This CDR3 comprises 15 residues. Germline assignment: CDR1 SGHTA and CDR2 FQGTGA. In DNA, the CDR3 is TGTGCCAGCAGCTTAACGGCAGGGTGGAACACTGAAGCTTTCTTT. Its protein is CASSLTAGWNTEAFF.

The chain is built from TRBV5-4 and TRBJ2-5, with D perhaps TRBD1 (6 bases). CDR3 length equals 15 residues. V gave up 0 bases and J gave up 2 bases, with 11 bases separating them. Germline values: CDR1 SGHNT, CDR2 YYREEE (reference sequence). CDR3 residues: CASSLVSGVQETQYF. In DNA form, the CDR3 reads TGTGCCAGCAGCTTGGTTTCAGGGGTGCAAGAGACCCAGTACTTC.

V is TRBV6-1 and J is TRBJ1-5, with D unclear. The V gene's germline CDR1 is MNHNS and CDR2 SASEGT. Trimming stripped 3 bases from V and 4 bases from J, with 10 bases between. This CDR3 is built from 14 residues. CDR3 DNA sequence: TGTGCCAGCAGTGAGAGGGAGGGTAATCAGCCCCAGCATTTT. It encodes CASSEREGNQPQHF.

This CDR3 reads CASSSGQGNTDTQYF. In DNA form, the CDR3 reads TGTGCCAGCAGCTCGGGACAGGGTAACACAGATACGCAGTATTTT. This sequence joins TRBV4-2 and TRBJ2-3; TRBD1 aligns across 9 bases. From germline, CDR1 is LGHNA and CDR2 YNFKEQ. V lost 5 bases to trimming and J lost 2 bases; unmatched junction nucleotides: 5. The length of the CDR3 is 15 residues.

The chain has TRBV20-1 and TRBJ1-2, with 7 bases aligning to TRBD1. Trimming at V came to 6 bases and at J to 12 bases, leaving 4 bases not matched to a gene. CDR3 size: 9 residues. The germline gives CDR1 DFQATT, CDR2 SNEGSKA (reference sequence). The CDR3 DNA sequence: TGCAGTGCATACAGGGGCGACACCTTC. This sequence encodes CSAYRGDTF.

The chain has TRBV5-1 and TRBJ1-3, with 7 positions matching TRBD1. The trim removed 0 bases at V and 1 base at J, leaving 4 bases unmatched. This CDR3 comprises 16 residues. Germline CDR1 reads SGHRS; CDR2 reads YFSETQ. The CDR3 protein is CASSLAQGTSGNTIYF. The CDR3 nucleotides read TGCGCCAGCAGCTTGGCACAGGGGACATCTGGAAACACCATATATTTT.

This chain links TRBV6-1 with TRBJ1-5, with D possibly matching TRBD1 (5 bases). CDR1 is MNHNS and CDR2 is SASEGT in the germline V gene. The germline V and J ends were trimmed by 6 bases and 1 base, with 10 bases remaining between them. The CDR3 totals 14 residues. Here the CDR3 reads CASREGRSNQPQHF. CDR3 DNA: TGTGCCAGCAGGGAGGGGAGAAGCAATCAGCCCCAGCATTTT.

In DNA, the CDR3 is TGTGCCAGCAGCCCCACAGGGGGCGGTGAGCAGTTCTTC. Translation gives CASSPTGGGEQFF. V gene TRBV4-2 combines with J gene TRBJ2-1; 9 positions agree with TRBD1. V was clipped by 4 bases and J by 9 bases; unmatched bases: 4. Per the germline V gene, CDR1 is LGHNA and CDR2 is YNFKEQ. The CDR3 spans 13 residues.

The chain couples TRBV6-5 to TRBJ1-5; tentatively, D is TRBD1 (5 bases). The CDR3 runs 13 residues. V shed 4 bases and J shed 4 bases, with 8 bases lying between them. Germline V gives CDR1 MNHEY, CDR2 SVGAGI. CDR3 region: CASSLQENQPQHF. The CDR3 region has the DNA TGTGCCAGCAGTTTACAGGAGAATCAGCCCCAGCATTTT.

V usage is TRBV28 and J usage is TRBJ1-4; 10 positions agree with TRBD1. This CDR3 has 14 residues. Germline trimming cut 5 bases from V and 10 bases from J; bases unmatched to any gene: 7. Looked up from germline, CDR1 is MDHEN and CDR2 is SYDVKM. CDR3 amino acids: CASSPRDRGGKLFF. CDR3 sequence (DNA): TGTGCCAGCAGTCCGAGGGACAGGGGCGGAAAACTGTTTTTT.

This chain uses TRBV6-5 with TRBJ1-1, with D perhaps TRBD1 (5 bases). The V end lost 6 bases, the J end lost 0 bases, and 11 bases lay between the germline ends. The germline V gene has CDR1 MNHEY and CDR2 SVGAGI. CDR3 length: 14 amino acids. CDR3 bases: TGTGCCAGCAGGCCGACAGAAATGAACACTGAAGCTTTCTTT. This encodes CASRPTEMNTEAFF.

The V and J genes are TRBV15 and TRBJ1-2, with TRBD1 matching 9 bases. Germline V gene data show CDR1 as LNHNV and CDR2 as YYDKDF (reference sequence). The junction had 11 bases not matched to a gene; V was cut back by 0 bases and J by 0 bases. The CDR3 contains 19 residues. In DNA form, the CDR3 reads TGTGCCACCAGCAGAGATGCCGGGACAGGGCCCTTAGCTAACTATGGCTACACCTTC. Translation gives CATSRDAGTGPLANYGYTF.

This chain links TRBV20-1 with TRBJ1-1; D is perhaps TRBD1 (5 bases). CDR1 is DFQATT, CDR2 SNEGSKA, per germline (reference sequence). This CDR3 is 11 amino acids long. The V end was cut by 5 bases, the J end by 3 bases, with 7 bases between. The CDR3 is CSARGDTEAFF. DNA of the CDR3: TGCAGTGCTCGGGGGGACACTGAAGCTTTCTTT.